This T cell receptor (beta chain) originates from a study of identical twins. This CDR3 is built from 13 residues. The V and J ends lost 7 bases and 5 bases, in that order; junction bases with no gene match: 7. The germline V gene has CDR1 SQVTM and CDR2 ANQGSEA. A universal primer binding site was introduced by template switching. The final cDNA contained unique molecular identifiers. In TCRdb, the 5' RACE reads were re-called with MiXCR into one record per CDR3 protein. This sample yields about 460,000 distinct CDR3 sequences, of which approximately 14% are seen a single time; around 0.52% belongs to the top ten. The data were also submitted as part of a second study, on yellow fever vaccine responses in identical twins.

This chain connects TRBV29-1 to TRBJ2-5; 10 bases are a match to TRBD1. The sequenced material came from CD4+ T cells sorted from blood. This TCR was recovered from a woman younger than 30 in good health. The CDR3 DNA is TGCAGCGCTGGGACAGGGGCATGGGAGACCCAGTACTTC. Residues: CSAGTGAWETQYF.